This entry is about one TCR beta chain. Its antigen is currently unknown. This sample is part of a study of T cell therapy after organ transplantation. About the research overall: Two of the ten patients were classed as nonresponders.

General study points: Post-therapy CD8 clonality change correlated inversely with pretherapy clonality. Concurrent antirejection and antiviral drugs remain unassessed confounders. Minimal repertoire change after therapy followed marked pretherapy expansions in nonresponders.

Clones were read by immunoSEQ multiplex PCR, and TCRdb kept only the in-frame ones, dropping some. The profile shows approximately 20,000 clones, approximately 85% of them singletons. Time point described: 4-8 weeks after completion of therapy. The CDR3 runs to 13 residues. Trimming took off 5 bases at V and 0 bases at J, with 7 bases between the two ends. Germline V CDR1 and CDR2: SGHTA, FQGTGA. The sequence came from a human patient who had received a solid organ transplant and had CMV disease. A share of the T cells may be of graft donor origin. Sequencing was performed on CD8+ T cells from blood, taken after autologous CMV-specific T cell therapy. The chain is built from TRBV7-3 and TRBJ2-5; D unresolved. The CDR3 loop reads CASSTAYQETQYF. CDR3 nucleotide sequence: TGTGCCAGCAGCACCGCGTACCAAGAGACCCAGTACTTC.